This T cell receptor beta chain was recovered during a study of CD8+ T cells in alopecia areata. Broader study findings: Within the top 100, expanded CD8+ clones significantly decreased with tofacitinib, as did scalp clonality. A great number of expanded lesional clones endured in scalp and blood during tofacitinib. Affected scalp, especially in alopecia totalis/universalis, had a higher clonality than normal scalp did.

Remarks on this clone: The antigen is unknown.

RNA was extracted and reverse transcribed into cDNA as the sequencing template. Using immunoSEQ multiplex PCR, the repertoire was profiled, and TCRdb retains in-frame clones only, with some absent. The repertoire holds around 100,000 clones, with 44% as singletons. Described treatment: oral pan-JAK inhibitor, 5-10 mg twice daily. Lesional scalp punch biopsies and peripheral blood came from alopecia areata patients. The V gene's germline CDR1 is SGHRS and CDR2 YFSETQ. Trimming took 0 bases from V and 6 from J, leaving 12 bases between them. CDR3 length: 14 residues. This sequence originates from a human donor with alopecia areata. The rearrangement uses TRBV5-1 and TRBJ1-2; D not resolved. Here the sequenced sample was CD8+ T cells sorted from blood, taken at week 24, from a patient treated with tofacitinib. This CDR3 is CASSLGEGINGYTF. The CDR3 nucleotides read TGCGCCAGCAGCTTGGGTGAGGGAATCAATGGCTACACCTTC.